The clone carrying this T cell receptor (beta chain) was seen a handful of times. Extracted RNA was reverse transcribed, and the resulting cDNA served as sequencing template. Only in-frame clones appear in the TCRdb table, and some are missing; sequencing was by immunoSEQ multiplex PCR. The table has about 110,000 clones, roughly three fifths seen once. Per germline, CDR1 MGHRA and CDR2 YSYEKL. This CDR3 region has 15 residues. Trimming took 0 bases from V and 2 from J; bases not matched to a gene: 2. Treatment defined: oral pan-JAK inhibitor, 5-10 mg twice daily. Those with alopecia areata gave lesional scalp punch biopsies and peripheral blood. The entry originates in a study of CD8+ T cells in alopecia areata.

V usage is TRBV4-1 and J usage is TRBJ2-7; 9 bases are a match to TRBD1. The clonotype comes from a human donor with alopecia areata. The sample here was CD8+ T cells sorted from blood, taken at week 24, from a patient treated with tofacitinib. This CDR3 is CASSQEGTGTYEQYF. CDR3 sequence (DNA): TGCGCCAGCAGCCAAGAGGGGACAGGGACCTACGAGCAGTACTTC.